The subject of this entry is one T cell receptor beta chain. The antigen is undetermined. These data belong to a study of shared clonotypes between healthy human individuals. General study findings and limits: Sequencing depth was predicted to influence how clonotypes are shared among donors. Exclusively blood specimens were collected; tissue repertoires likely differ.

Naive CD8 isolation took CD45RO-negative cells positively selected for CCR7 and excluded terminally differentiated effector memory CD45RA+ cells. Each sample came from a Caucasian adult donor living in Nashville, Tennessee. Deep-level assay runs were performed. Assay used: immunoSEQ multiplex PCR; TCRdb lists only in-frame clones, some missing. The sample holds approximately 600,000 clones, 85% to 95% seen once. Germline CDR1 and CDR2: SGDLS and YYNGEE. V trimming: 0 bases; J trimming: 5 bases; junction bases outside the gene matches: 7. The CDR3 sequence is 15 residues long. What was sequenced was naive CD8+ T cells sorted from blood. V is TRBV9 and J is TRBJ2-7; 8 bases fit TRBD2. The TCR was taken from a woman aged 25-40 years in good health. The CDR3 sequence is CASSVAGSGRNEQYF. CDR3 DNA sequence: TGTGCCAGCAGCGTAGCCGGAAGCGGGAGAAACGAGCAGTACTTC. The full variable domain, in which reference TRBV9 and TRBJ2-7 provide the parts outside the CDR3, is DSGVTQTPKHLITATGQRVTLRCSPRSGDLSVYWYQQSLDQGLQFLIQYYNGEERAKGNILERFSAQQFPDLHSELNLSSLELGDSALYFCASSVAGSGRNEQYFGPGTRLTVT.